What follows are 5 T cell receptor beta chains derived from one specimen sequenced in a study of a mutant IDH1 vaccine in newly diagnosed glioma. Antigens for these TCRs are unknown. This table comes from immunoSEQ multiplex PCR, and its TCRdb copy is limited to in-frame clones, with some not included. Of 27,000 or so clones in the sample, roughly 80% were seen once. Documented time point: week 5, during vaccination. Vaccinated patients received 300 ug of mutant IDH1 20-mer peptide per dose, with topical imiquimod. The sequencing used PBMCs, collected from a glioma patient whose treatment included an IDH1 peptide vaccine. These receptors came from a man aged 35-49 years with glioma. Some clones in this sample may be carry-over from other donors' samples.

V is TRBV28 and J is TRBJ1-1, with D possibly TRBD1 on 5 matching bases. CDR1 and CDR2 (germline): MDHEN, SYDVKM. Between the trimmed V and J ends, which lost 7 bases and 7 bases, there was a span of 25 bases. The CDR3 has 16 amino acids. CDR3 sequence reads: CASTSPRTQGSREAFF. As DNA, the CDR3 is TGTGCCAGCACCTCACCCAGGACACAAGGGTCCCGTGAAGCTTTCTTT.

This chain joins TRBV18 and TRBJ2-7; maybe TRBD1 (6 bases). V lost 2 bases and J lost 4, with 6 bases in between. The CDR3 sequence is 12 residues long. In germline, CDR1 is KGHSH, CDR2 LQKENI. CDR3 coding DNA: TGTGCCAGCTCACCAGGACAGTACGAGCAGTACTTC. It yields the protein CASSPGQYEQYF.

This clone has more than one count but fewer than ten. CDR3 coding DNA: TGTGCCAGCAGTTTTGGCAGAGGAAACACCATATATTTT. Protein product: CASSFGRGNTIYF. The genes are TRBV28 and TRBJ1-3, with unresolved D. Deletions cut 3 bases from V and 4 bases from J, with 7 bases between. The germline gives CDR1 MDHEN, CDR2 SYDVKM. This CDR3 spans 13 amino acids.

This clone is a singleton in its sample. V gene TRBV27 combines with J gene TRBJ1-2; a possible D gene is TRBD1 (6 bases). Trimming removed 5 bases at V and 7 bases at J, with 14 bases between. Germline lookup yields CDR1 MNHEY and CDR2 SMNVEV (reference sequence). The CDR3 runs to 13 residues. The CDR3 spells CASSPNQGFGYTF. The CDR3 region has the DNA TGTGCCAGCAGTCCAAACCAGGGGTTTGGCTACACCTTC.

With respect to this clone: Its ends do not fully match the called genes, so a read error is possible. The CDR3 DNA reads TGTGCCAGCAGTAACTCCTGGGTAATGCCTGGAAACACCATATATTTT. This gives the protein CASSNSWVMPGNTIYF. The J gene is TRBJ1-3, the V gene TRBV6-5; D uncertain. The CDR3 spans 16 residues. Germline V gives CDR1 MNHEY, CDR2 SVGAGI.